The clone carrying this T cell receptor (beta chain) was observed a few times. The sample belongs to a study of blood T cell repertoires in COVID-19. Overall study context: Spain, Italy and the United States supplied samples that represented acute and convalescent COVID-19. The analysed material was cDNA or gDNA that came from T cells, B-cell-depleted T cells, or PBMCs.

Per the germline V gene, CDR1 is MGHDK and CDR2 is SYGVNS. The CDR3 has 14 amino acids. V shed 4 bases and J shed 5 bases, with 14 bases lying between them. Original handling: Amplifying reference gene primers gave estimates of nucleated cell counts. Clones were sequenced by immunoSEQ multiplex PCR, and TCRdb holds only the in-frame ones, with some missing. V and J calls and clone size are copied from that table; D and trimming were computed from the DNA. The sample comprises around 110,000 clones, approximately 82% of which are singletons, and 2% to 2.5% rests with the top ten. Sequencing was done on a sample of peripheral blood. The TCR comes from a man younger than 40 with acute or convalescent COVID-19. The chain links TRBV25-1 to TRBJ1-2; D is unresolved. CDR3 nucleotide sequence: TGTGCCAGCAGTGCGGAGGGCGTAGGATATGGCTACACCTTC. Amino acid sequence: CASSAEGVGYGYTF.